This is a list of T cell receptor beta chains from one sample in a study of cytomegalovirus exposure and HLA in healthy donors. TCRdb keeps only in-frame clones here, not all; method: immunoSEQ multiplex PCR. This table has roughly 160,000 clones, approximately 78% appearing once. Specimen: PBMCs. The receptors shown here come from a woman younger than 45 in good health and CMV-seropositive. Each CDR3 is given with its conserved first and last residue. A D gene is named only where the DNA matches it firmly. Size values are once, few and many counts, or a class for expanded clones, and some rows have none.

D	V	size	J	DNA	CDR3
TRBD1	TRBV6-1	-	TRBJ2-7	TGTGCCAGCAGTGCGGACAGGGGGGCCTACGAGCAGTACTTC	CASSADRGAYEQYF
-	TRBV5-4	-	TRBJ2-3	TGTGCCAGCAGCTACCCAGGTAGCACAGATACGCAGTATTTT	CASSYPGSTDTQYF
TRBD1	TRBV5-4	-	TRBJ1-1	TGTGCCAGCAGCTTACGGGACAGGGGGAACACTGAAGCTTTCTTT	CASSLRDRGNTEAFF
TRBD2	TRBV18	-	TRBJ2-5	TGTGCCAGCTCACCCTCACCTCCAGCGGGGGGACAAGAGACCCAGTACTTC	CASSPSPPAGGQETQYF
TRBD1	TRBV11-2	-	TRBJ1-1	TGTGCCAGCAGCCCCGACAGGGCGACCTCCATGAACACTGAAGCTTTCTTT	CASSPDRATSMNTEAFF
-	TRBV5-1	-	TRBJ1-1	TGCGCCAGCACCCGGACAGCCGGACGAACTGAAGCTTTCTTT	CASTRTAGRTEAFF
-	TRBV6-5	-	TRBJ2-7	TGTGCCAGCAGTCGACCCGGGACATACGAGCAGTACTTC	CASSRPGTYEQYF
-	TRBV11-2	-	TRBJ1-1	TGTGCCAGCAGCCCCTGGACAGCGAAGGGCTCGGAAGCTTTCTTT	CASSPWTAKGSEAFF
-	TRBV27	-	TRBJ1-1	TGTGCCAGCAGTTTTGGGGGGATAGCTTTCTTT	CASSFGGIAFF
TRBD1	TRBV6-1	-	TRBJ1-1	TGTGCCAGCAGCCAACCGGGACAGGGAACTGAAGCTTTCTTT	CASSQPGQGTEAFF
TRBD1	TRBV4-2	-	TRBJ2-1	TGTGCCAGCAGCCAAGTCGCGGGACAGGGTTTTGATGAGCAGTTCTTC	CASSQVAGQGFDEQFF
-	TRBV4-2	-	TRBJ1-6	TGTGCCAGCAGCCAAGAAACAGGGATCTGGAATTCACCCCTCCACTTT	CASSQETGIWNSPLHF
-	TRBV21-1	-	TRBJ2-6	TGTGCCAGCAGCAAAGGACAGGGGGCCACCCACTCTGGGGCCAACGTCCTGACTTTC	CASSKGQGATHSGANVLTF
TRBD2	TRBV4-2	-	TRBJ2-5	TGTGCCAGCAGCCAAGGGGTAGCGGGGGGGCCACAAGAGACCCAGTACTTC	CASSQGVAGGPQETQYF
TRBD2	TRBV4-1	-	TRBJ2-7	TGCGCCAGCAGCCCGACGGGGGGTAAGCAGTACTTC	CASSPTGGKQYF
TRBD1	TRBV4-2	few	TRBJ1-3	TGTGCCAGCAGCCGACAGGGGAGCTCTGGAAACACCATATATTTT	CASSRQGSSGNTIYF
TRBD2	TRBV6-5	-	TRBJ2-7	TGTGCCAGCAGATTTCGGGAGGGCTACGAGCAGTACTTC	CASRFREGYEQYF
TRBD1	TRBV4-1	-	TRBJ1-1	TGCGCCAGCAGCCCGCTGGACAGGTCTAACACTGAAGCTTTCTTT	CASSPLDRSNTEAFF
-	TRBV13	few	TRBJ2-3	TGTGCCAGCAGCTTTCGAGGTTTTGATACGCAGTATTTT	CASSFRGFDTQYF
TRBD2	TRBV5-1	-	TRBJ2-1	TGCGCCAGCAGCTCGGGACTAGCAGGTGAGCAGTTCTTC	CASSSGLAGEQFF
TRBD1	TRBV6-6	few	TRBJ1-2	TGTGCCAGCGCAGGCCGACAGGGAAGTTTGTATGGCTACACCTTC	CASAGRQGSLYGYTF
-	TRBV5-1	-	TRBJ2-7	TGCGCCAGCAGCTTGGCCAAGCTGGTTGATTCCTACGAGCAGTACTTC	CASSLAKLVDSYEQYF
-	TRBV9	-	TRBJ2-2	TGTGCCAGCAGCGTAGCGGCGCCGGGCACCGGGGAGCTGTTTTTT	CASSVAAPGTGELFF
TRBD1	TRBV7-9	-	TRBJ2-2	TGTGCCAGCAGCTTAGGGACAGGGTTTGGACCTGTCACCGGGGAGCTGTTTTTT	CASSLGTGFGPVTGELFF
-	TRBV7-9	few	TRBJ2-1	TGTTCCAGCAGCTTAGCCCTGGCGGGGGCTCACAATGAGCAGTTCTTC	CSSSLALAGAHNEQFF
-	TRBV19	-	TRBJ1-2	TGTGCCAGTAGGGACATCACAGGGATCTATGGCTACACCTTC	CASRDITGIYGYTF
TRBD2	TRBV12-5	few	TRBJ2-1	TGTGCTAGTGGTTCGCGGACTAGCGGGGTGTATGAGCAGTTCTTC	CASGSRTSGVYEQFF
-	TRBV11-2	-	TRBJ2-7	TGTGCCAGCAGCTTAGGGAGGGGCTACGAGCAGTACTTC	CASSLGRGYEQYF
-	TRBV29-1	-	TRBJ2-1	TGCAGCGTTCGAACGTTTGGTCTCCGGGACAATGAGCAGTTCTTC	CSVRTFGLRDNEQFF
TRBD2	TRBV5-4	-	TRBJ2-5	TGTGCCAGCAGCGGAGCTAGCGGGGGTAACCCCCAAGAGACCCAGTACTTC	CASSGASGGNPQETQYF
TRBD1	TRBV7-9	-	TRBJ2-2	TGTGCCAGCAGCCTCGACAGGGGGTATTCCGGGGAGCTGTTTTTT	CASSLDRGYSGELFF
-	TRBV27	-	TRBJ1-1	TGTGCCAGCAAATTACTTGGAGGTACTGAAGCTTTCTTT	CASKLLGGTEAFF
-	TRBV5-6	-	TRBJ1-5	TGTGCCAGCAGCTTGGGTACAACAGGCAATCAGCCCCAGCATTTT	CASSLGTTGNQPQHF
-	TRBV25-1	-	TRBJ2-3	TGTGCCAACAGCGGGCGGGGCACAGATACGCAGTATTTT	CANSGRGTDTQYF
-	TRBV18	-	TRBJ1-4	TGTGCCAGCTCACCCTCAGATAAACTGTTTTTT	CASSPSDKLFF